The subject of this entry is one T cell receptor beta chain. Its antigen is currently unknown. The data were obtained in a study of blood T cells in healthy people across ages. The study's findings and limits: Long-lived donors carried more naive CD4+ cells and greater diversity than aged donors. Age brought a roughly linear fall in TCR beta diversity measured per million T cells.

A second PCR, run for 7 to 11 cycles, used a sample-barcoded 5' primer plus a J-beta primer mix. TCRdb recomputed calls from the 5' RACE reads with MiXCR, one row per CDR3 protein. The table records approximately 900,000 distinct CDR3 sequences, around 48% of them present only once. Germline CDR1 MNHEY, CDR2 SVGAGI. This CDR3 is 12 amino acids long. V was shortened by 11 bases and J by 7 bases, with 18 bases between the two germline ends. This clonotype originated in a young man in good health. The V call is TRBV6-5, the J call TRBJ2-7; TRBD1 is a possible D gene (5 bases). The specimen was blood. CDR3 nucleotide sequence: TGTGCCGTCAAGGGGCTAGTTTCGGAGCAGTACTTC. This codes for CAVKGLVSEQYF.